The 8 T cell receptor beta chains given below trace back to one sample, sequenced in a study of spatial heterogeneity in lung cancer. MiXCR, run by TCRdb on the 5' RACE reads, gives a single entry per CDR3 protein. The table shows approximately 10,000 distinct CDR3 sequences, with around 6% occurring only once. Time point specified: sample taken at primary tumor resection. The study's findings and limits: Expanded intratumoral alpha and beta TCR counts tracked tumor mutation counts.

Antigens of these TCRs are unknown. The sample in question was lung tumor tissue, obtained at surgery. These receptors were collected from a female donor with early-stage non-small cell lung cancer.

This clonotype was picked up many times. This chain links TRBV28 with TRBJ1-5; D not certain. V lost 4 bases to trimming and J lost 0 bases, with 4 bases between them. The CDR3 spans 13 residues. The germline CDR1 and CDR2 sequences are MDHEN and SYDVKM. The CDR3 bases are TGTGCCAGCAGTTCCCCTAGCAATCAGCCCCAGCATTTT. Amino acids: CASSSPSNQPQHF.

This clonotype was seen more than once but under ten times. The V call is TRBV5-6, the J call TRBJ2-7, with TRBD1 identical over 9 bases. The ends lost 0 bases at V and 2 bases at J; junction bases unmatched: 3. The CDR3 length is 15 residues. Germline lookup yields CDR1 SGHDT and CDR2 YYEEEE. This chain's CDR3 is CASSLVQGAAYEQYF. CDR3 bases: TGTGCCAGCAGCTTGGTACAGGGGGCCGCCTACGAGCAGTACTTC. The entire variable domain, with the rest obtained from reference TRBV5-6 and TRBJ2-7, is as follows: DAGVTQSPTHLIKTRGQQVTLRCSPKSGHDTVSWYQQALGQGPQFIFQYYEEEERQRGNFPDRFSGHQFPNYSSELNVNALLLGDSALYLCASSLVQGAAYEQYFGPGTRLTVT.

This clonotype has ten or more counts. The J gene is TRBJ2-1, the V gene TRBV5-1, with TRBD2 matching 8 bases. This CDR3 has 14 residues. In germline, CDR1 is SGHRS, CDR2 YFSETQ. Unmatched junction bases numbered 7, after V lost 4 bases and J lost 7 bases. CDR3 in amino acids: CASSPRGGENEQFF. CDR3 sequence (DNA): TGCGCCAGCAGCCCACGGGGGGGTGAGAATGAGCAGTTCTTC.

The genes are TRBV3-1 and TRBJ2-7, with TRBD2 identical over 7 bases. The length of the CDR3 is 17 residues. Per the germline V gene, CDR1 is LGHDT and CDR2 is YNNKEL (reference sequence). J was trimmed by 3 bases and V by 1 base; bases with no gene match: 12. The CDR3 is CASSQAHSSGGSYEQYF. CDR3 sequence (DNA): TGTGCCAGCAGCCAAGCCCATTCTAGCGGAGGGAGCTACGAGCAGTACTTC.

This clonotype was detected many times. The CDR3 loop reads CASSLASQTSGGAGTQYF. Here the CDR3 DNA reads TGCGCCAGCAGCTTGGCAAGCCAGACTAGCGGGGGCGCAGGTACCCAGTACTTC. The genes are TRBV5-1 and TRBJ2-5; TRBD2 agrees at 12 bases. The CDR3 length is 18 residues. In germline, CDR1 is SGHRS, CDR2 YFSETQ. The trim removed 0 bases at V and 8 bases at J, leaving 14 bases unmatched. Together with reference TRBV5-1 and TRBJ2-5, the CDR3 gives the full variable domain: KAGVTQTPRYLIKTRGQQVTLSCSPISGHRSVSWYQQTPGQGLQFLFEYFSETQRNKGNFPGRFSGRQFSNSRSEMNVSTLELGDSALYLCASSLASQTSGGAGTQYFGPGTRLLVL.

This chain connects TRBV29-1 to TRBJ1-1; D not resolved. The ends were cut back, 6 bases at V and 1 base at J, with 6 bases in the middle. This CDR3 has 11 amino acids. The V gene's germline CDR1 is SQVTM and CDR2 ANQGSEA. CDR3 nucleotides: TGCAGCGTCCGTGAGAACACTGAAGCTTTCTTT. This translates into CSVRENTEAFF.

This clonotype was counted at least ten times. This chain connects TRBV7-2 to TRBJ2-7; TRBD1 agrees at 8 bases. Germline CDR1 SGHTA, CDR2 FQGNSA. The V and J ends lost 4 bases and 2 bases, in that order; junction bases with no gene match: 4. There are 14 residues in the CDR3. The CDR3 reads CASSSGTGTYEQYF. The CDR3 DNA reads TGTGCCAGCAGCTCCGGGACAGGTACCTACGAGCAGTACTTC.

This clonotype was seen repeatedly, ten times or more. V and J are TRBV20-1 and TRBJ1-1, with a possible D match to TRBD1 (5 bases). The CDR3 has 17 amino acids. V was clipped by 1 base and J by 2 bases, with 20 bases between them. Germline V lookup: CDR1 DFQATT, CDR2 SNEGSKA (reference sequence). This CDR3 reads CSARGGGTAHFNTEAFF. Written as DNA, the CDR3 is TGCAGTGCTAGAGGGGGCGGGACCGCTCATTTTAACACTGAAGCTTTCTTT.